The 25 T cell receptor beta chains in this list originate from one sample, sequenced in a study of T cell responses to AZD1222 COVID-19 vaccine. Libraries were prepared by immunoSEQ multiplex PCR; TCRdb keeps only in-frame clonotypes and omits some of them. The table includes roughly 150,000 clones, about 88% detected once. The material sequenced was peripheral blood, taken after recovery from COVID-19. The receptors stem from an adult who had recovered from COVID-19.

The V and J genes are TRBV11-1 and TRBJ2-2; no clear D. The CDR3 totals 13 residues. Germline CDR1 SGHAT, CDR2 FQDESV (reference sequence). V was clipped by 2 bases and J by 4 bases, with 5 bases between them. The CDR3 region is CASSLFFTGELFF. The CDR3 nucleotides read TGTGCCAGCAGCTTATTTTTCACCGGGGAGCTGTTTTTT.

V and J are TRBV7-2 and TRBJ2-3; 8 bases are shared with TRBD2. V shed 5 bases, J shed 2 bases, and the junction held 3 bases outside the gene matches. This CDR3 is built from 14 residues. Germline V gives CDR1 SGHTA, CDR2 FQGNSA. CDR3 DNA: TGTGCCAGCAGCCCGGGGGGGTTCACAGATACGCAGTATTTT. It is translated as CASSPGGFTDTQYF.

This clone has a single count. This chain joins TRBV19 and TRBJ1-5, with D possibly being TRBD1 (5 bases). V was shortened by 3 bases and J by 2 bases, with 14 bases between the two germline ends. CDR3 length equals 16 residues. CDR1 and CDR2 from the germline V gene are LNHDA and SQIVND (reference sequence). In DNA, the CDR3 is TGTGCCAGTAGTATGTCCAGGGCCAACGGCAATCAGCCCCAGCATTTT. This translates into CASSMSRANGNQPQHF.

The chain is built from TRBV15 and TRBJ2-3; no reliable D call. The V gene lost 8 bases and the J gene lost 4 bases, with 19 bases spanning the gap. This CDR3 region has 15 residues. Germline V gene data show CDR1 as LNHNV and CDR2 as YYDKDF (reference sequence). CDR3 protein: CATCRVRTSADTQYF. In nucleotides, the CDR3 is TGTGCCACCTGTCGTGTCCGTACGTCAGCAGATACGCAGTATTTT. Full variable domain (rest looked up from reference TRBV15 and TRBJ2-3): DAMVIQNPRYQVTQFGKPVTLSCSQTLNHNVMYWYQQKSSQAPKLLFHYYDKDFNNEADTPDNFQSRRPNTSFCFLDIRSPGLGDTAMYLCATCRVRTSADTQYFGPGTRLTVL.

A single count supports this clone. The chain carries TRBV5-6 and TRBJ2-2; 8 bases match TRBD2. This CDR3 is built from 17 residues. The V segment lost 0 bases and the J segment 5 bases; nucleotides outside the gene matches: 9. Germline assignment: CDR1 SGHDT and CDR2 YYEEEE. CDR3 in amino acids: CASSLVTSGGKTGELFF. In nucleotides, the CDR3 is TGTGCCAGCAGCTTGGTAACCAGCGGGGGAAAGACCGGGGAGCTGTTTTTT.

This clone came up once. This chain joins TRBV7-2 and TRBJ2-4; no definite D call. V was trimmed by 5 bases and J by 6 bases, leaving 17 bases between them. Germline-derived CDR1 and CDR2 are SGHTA and FQGNSA. The CDR3 is 15 residues long. In DNA, the CDR3 is TGTGCCAGCAGCCCCGCCCTCCTAAGTAGAAACATTCAGTACTTC. It specifies CASSPALLSRNIQYF. The whole variable domain, filled in from reference TRBV7-2 and TRBJ2-4, reads GAGVSQSPSNKVTEKGKDVELRCDPISGHTALYWYRQSLGQGLEFLIYFQGNSAPDKSGLPSDRFSAERTGGSVSTLTIQRTQQEDSAVYLCASSPALLSRNIQYFGAGTRLSVL.

This clone was detected only once. The chain joins TRBV4-3 to TRBJ2-1, with 9 bases lining up with TRBD1. CDR1 is LGHNA, CDR2 YSLEER, per germline. This CDR3 spans 15 amino acids. The V gene end was trimmed by 1 base and the J gene end by 7 bases; junction bases not matched to a gene: 5. This CDR3 reads CASSQAGTGHNEQFF. CDR3 bases: TGCGCCAGCAGCCAAGCCGGGACAGGGCATAATGAGCAGTTCTTC.

This clone was counted a few times. V gene TRBV11-3 combines with J gene TRBJ2-1; D is tentatively TRBD1 or TRBD2 (5 bases each). CDR3 size: 15 residues. The V end was cut by 5 bases, the J end by 5 bases, with 16 bases between. The germline V gene has CDR1 SGHNT and CDR2 YENEEA. The CDR3 reads CASSPPGQLHNEQFF. The CDR3 coding sequence is TGTGCCAGCAGCCCCCCGGGGCAACTTCACAATGAGCAGTTCTTC.

The J gene is TRBJ1-1, the V gene TRBV6-5; D is perhaps TRBD1 (5 bases). Trimming removed 7 bases at V and 5 bases at J, with 14 bases between. Per the germline V gene, CDR1 is MNHEY and CDR2 is SVGAGI. The CDR3 runs to 13 residues. CDR3 sequence: CASTWDRGTEAFF. CDR3 DNA sequence: TGTGCCAGCACGTGGGACCGAGGGACTGAAGCTTTCTTT.

The V and J genes are TRBV4-2 and TRBJ1-4, with 7 bases that match TRBD1. The CDR3 totals 19 residues. Unmatched junction bases numbered 16, after V lost 0 bases and J lost 6 bases. CDR1 and CDR2 from the germline V gene are LGHNA and YNFKEQ. The CDR3 sequence: CASSQDGQQGNNRYEKLFF. Here the CDR3 DNA reads TGTGCCAGCAGCCAAGATGGGCAACAGGGGAATAATCGGTATGAAAAACTGTTTTTT.

The chain combines TRBV7-9 with TRBJ2-2; D is perhaps TRBD1 (6 bases). Trimming cost V 4 bases and J 5 bases, with 8 bases left between them. CDR3 size: 13 residues. CDR1 is SEHNR, CDR2 FQNEAQ, per germline (reference sequence). CDR3 region: CASSSGVTGELFF. The CDR3 DNA reads TGTGCCAGCAGCTCAGGGGTGACCGGGGAGCTGTTTTTT.

This chain links TRBV5-4 with TRBJ1-2, with 9 bases aligning to TRBD1. Germline V gives CDR1 SGHNT, CDR2 YYREEE (reference sequence). The V segment lost 4 bases and the J segment 1 base; nucleotides outside the gene matches: 2. CDR3 size: 14 residues. The CDR3 DNA sequence: TGTGCCAGCAGCCGGACAGGGGTTAACTATGGCTACACCTTC. Its protein product is CASSRTGVNYGYTF.

This sequence joins TRBV5-5 and TRBJ2-7; TRBD1 agrees at 8 bases. With V trimmed by 0 bases and J by 7 bases, 9 bases remained unmatched. Per the germline V gene, CDR1 is SGHKS and CDR2 is YYEKEE (reference sequence). The CDR3 is 15 residues long. For the CDR3, the DNA is TGTGCCAGCAGCTTGGCCGGACAGGGTCCGTTGGAGCAGTACTTC. It encodes CASSLAGQGPLEQYF.

The chain recombines TRBV9 with TRBJ1-4, with D unclear. The germline V gene encodes CDR1 SGDLS and CDR2 YYNGEE. This CDR3 spans 14 amino acids. V was clipped by 0 bases and J by 4 bases, with 7 bases between them. The chain's CDR3 is CASSVGPNNEKLFF. The CDR3, as DNA: TGTGCCAGCAGCGTAGGTCCAAATAATGAAAAACTGTTTTTT.

This clone showed up just once. DNA for the CDR3: TGTGCCAGCTCACCCCAGGTCAGCTCCTACAATGAGCAGTTCTTC. It translates to CASSPQVSSYNEQFF. This chain connects TRBV18 to TRBJ2-1; D is unclear. This CDR3 has 15 amino acids. V was shortened by 3 bases and J by 0 bases, with 9 bases between the two germline ends. Germline V gene data show CDR1 as KGHSH and CDR2 as LQKENI. Full variable domain (remainder filled in from reference TRBV18 and TRBJ2-1): NAGVMQNPRHLVRRRGQEARLRCSPMKGHSHVYWYRQLPEEGLKFMVYLQKENIIDESGMPKERFSAEFPKEGPSILRIQQVVRGDSAAYFCASSPQVSSYNEQFFGPGTRLTVL.

This rearrangement joins TRBV2 to TRBJ1-4; 7 nucleotides agree with TRBD1. This CDR3 region has 13 residues. The J segment lost 4 bases and the V segment lost 10 bases, leaving 6 bases of the junction unmatched. The germline gives CDR1 SNHLY, CDR2 FYNNEI. The CDR3, as DNA: TGTGCCACCCGGGACAGCATTAATGAAAAACTGTTTTTT. Amino acids: CATRDSINEKLFF.

The V and J genes are TRBV5-1 and TRBJ1-1; 8 positions match TRBD1. The CDR3 spans 17 residues. Germline values: CDR1 SGHRS, CDR2 YFSETQ. V shed 2 bases, J shed 0 bases, and the junction held 9 bases outside the gene matches. DNA of the CDR3: TGCGCCAGCAGCTTCGGTGGGACAGGTCCCTTGAACACTGAAGCTTTCTTT. Translation: CASSFGGTGPLNTEAFF.

The chain uses TRBV15 and TRBJ2-7; D is possibly TRBD1 (6 bases). This CDR3 comprises 14 residues. Trimming pared 3 bases from V and 4 bases from J, leaving 13 bases between. Germline assignment: CDR1 LNHNV and CDR2 YYDKDF (reference sequence). The CDR3 spells CATSRNPGVYEQYF. DNA for the CDR3: TGTGCCACCAGCAGGAATCCAGGGGTTTACGAGCAGTACTTC.

This clone was observed a handful of times. The genes are TRBV27 and TRBJ2-6; the D is unclear. Trimming cost V 5 bases and J 3 bases, with 8 bases left between them. The germline CDR1 and CDR2 sequences are MNHEY and SMNVEV (reference sequence). The CDR3 contains 14 residues. The CDR3 sequence: CASSPISGANVLTF. CDR3 DNA: TGTGCCAGCAGTCCGATTAGTGGGGCCAACGTCCTGACTTTC. Full variable domain (missing parts from reference TRBV27 and TRBJ2-6): EAQVTQNPRYLITVTGKKLTVTCSQNMNHEYMSWYRQDPGLGLRQIYYSMNVEVTDKGDVPEGYKVSRKEKRNFPLILESPSPNQTSLYFCASSPISGANVLTFGAGSRLTVL.

The rearrangement links TRBV25-1 to TRBJ2-6, with D perhaps matching TRBD2 (5 bases). The germline V and J ends were trimmed by 5 bases and 0 bases, with 14 bases remaining between them. Germline values: CDR1 MGHDK, CDR2 SYGVNS. The CDR3 is 17 amino acids. The CDR3 DNA sequence: TGTGCCAGCAGTTTGTACTCGGGGAACTCTGGGGCCAACGTCCTGACTTTC. It translates to CASSLYSGNSGANVLTF.

V and J are TRBV27 and TRBJ1-5; D gene unclear. CDR3 length: 14 amino acids. CDR1 is MNHEY, CDR2 SMNVEV, per germline (reference sequence). Trimming removed 8 bases from V and 4 bases from J, with 15 bases in between. The CDR3 coding sequence is TGTGCCAGCGGCCATGGCGGTCTGAATCAGCCCCAGCATTTT. Translating gives CASGHGGLNQPQHF.

V usage is TRBV28 and J usage is TRBJ1-5; D is unresolved. CDR3 size: 12 residues. Looked up from germline, CDR1 is MDHEN and CDR2 is SYDVKM. Trimming shortened V by 6 bases and J by 5 bases, and 8 bases separated the two germline ends. The CDR3 DNA reads as TGTGCCAGCAGACCCTACGATCAGCCCCAGCATTTT. It is translated as CASRPYDQPQHF.

This chain uses TRBV3-1 (or the pseudogene TRBV3-2) with TRBJ2-1; perhaps TRBD2 as D (6 bases). Germline V gene data show CDR1 as LGHDT and CDR2 as YNNKEL (reference sequence). The CDR3 runs 13 residues. V was trimmed by 2 bases and J by 10 bases, leaving 12 bases between them. CDR3 region: CASSQSPLAEQFF. For the CDR3, the DNA is TGTGCCAGCAGCCAATCCCCTCTAGCGGAGCAGTTCTTC.

This clone was counted only a few times. The chain employs TRBV2 and TRBJ2-4; D remains ambiguous. Germline V lookup: CDR1 SNHLY, CDR2 FYNNEI. V lost 4 bases and J lost 0, with 7 bases in between. The CDR3 is 14 amino acids. As DNA, the CDR3 is TGTGCCAGCAGTGTAGGTGGAGCCAAAAACATTCAGTACTTC. It codes for CASSVGGAKNIQYF.

The chain links TRBV3-1 (or the pseudogene TRBV3-2) to TRBJ1-5, with TRBD1 matching over 7 bases. The CDR3 totals 14 residues. Per the germline V gene, CDR1 is LGHDT and CDR2 is YNNKEL (reference sequence). With 5 bases clipped from V and 0 bases from J, the junction kept 1 base outside the gene matches. The CDR3 here is CASSGTVSNQPQHF. In nucleotides, the CDR3 is TGTGCCAGCAGCGGGACAGTTAGCAATCAGCCCCAGCATTTT.